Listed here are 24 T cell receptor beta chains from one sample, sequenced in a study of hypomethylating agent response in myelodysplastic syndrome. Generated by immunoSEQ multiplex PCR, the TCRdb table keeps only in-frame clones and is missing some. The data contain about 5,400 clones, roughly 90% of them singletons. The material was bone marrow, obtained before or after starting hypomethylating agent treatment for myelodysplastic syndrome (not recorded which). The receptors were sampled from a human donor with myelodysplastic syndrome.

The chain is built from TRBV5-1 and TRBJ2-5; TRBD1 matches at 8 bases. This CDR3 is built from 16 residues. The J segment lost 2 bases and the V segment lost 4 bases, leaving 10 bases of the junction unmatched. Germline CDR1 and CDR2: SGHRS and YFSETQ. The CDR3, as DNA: TGCGCCAGCAGCCCTGGACAGGGTATAGGGCAAGAGACCCAGTACTTC. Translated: CASSPGQGIGQETQYF.

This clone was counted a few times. The CDR3 here is CASSSTGSNTGELFF. The CDR3 region has the DNA TGTGCCAGCAGCTCGACAGGCTCGAACACCGGGGAGCTGTTTTTT. The V call is TRBV11-1, the J call TRBJ2-2; possible D gene TRBD1, 6 bases. There are 15 residues in the CDR3. Germline V CDR1 and CDR2: SGHAT, FQDESV (reference sequence). Trimming took off 4 bases at V and 0 bases at J, with 9 bases between the two ends.

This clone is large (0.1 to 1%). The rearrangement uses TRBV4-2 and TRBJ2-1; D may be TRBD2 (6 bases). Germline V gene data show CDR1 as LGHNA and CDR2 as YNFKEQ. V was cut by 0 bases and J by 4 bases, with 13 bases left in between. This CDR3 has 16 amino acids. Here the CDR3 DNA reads TGTGCCAGCAGCCAAGAGAGCGGGTTCCAGTACAATGAGCAGTTCTTC. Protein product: CASSQESGFQYNEQFF.

CDR3 nucleotide sequence: TGTGCCAGCAGGTATACCTCGGGGGGCTCCTACGAGCAGTACTTC. Translating it yields CASRYTSGGSYEQYF. The chain links TRBV25-1 to TRBJ2-5; 7 bases agree with TRBD2. With the DNA end fitting TRBJ2-7 better, the J assignment may be wrong. Germline CDR1 and CDR2: MGHDK and SYGVNS. The CDR3 contains 15 residues.

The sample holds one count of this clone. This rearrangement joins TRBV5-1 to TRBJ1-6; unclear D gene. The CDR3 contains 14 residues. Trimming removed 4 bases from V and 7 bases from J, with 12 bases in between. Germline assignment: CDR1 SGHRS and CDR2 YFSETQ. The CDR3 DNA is TGCGCCAGCAGCCCGACATTACCAAATTCACCCCTCCACTTT. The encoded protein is CASSPTLPNSPLHF. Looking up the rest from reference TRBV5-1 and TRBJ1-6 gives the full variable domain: KAGVTQTPRYLIKTRGQQVTLSCSPISGHRSVSWYQQTPGQGLQFLFEYFSETQRNKGNFPGRFSGRQFSNSRSEMNVSTLELGDSALYLCASSPTLPNSPLHFGNGTRLTVT.

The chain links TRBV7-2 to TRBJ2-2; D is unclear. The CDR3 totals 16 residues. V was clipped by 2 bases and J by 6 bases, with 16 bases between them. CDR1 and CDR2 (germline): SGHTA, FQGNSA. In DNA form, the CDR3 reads TGTGCCAGCAGCTTAAATAGTGTCTATACACCCGGGGAGCTGTTTTTT. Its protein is CASSLNSVYTPGELFF.

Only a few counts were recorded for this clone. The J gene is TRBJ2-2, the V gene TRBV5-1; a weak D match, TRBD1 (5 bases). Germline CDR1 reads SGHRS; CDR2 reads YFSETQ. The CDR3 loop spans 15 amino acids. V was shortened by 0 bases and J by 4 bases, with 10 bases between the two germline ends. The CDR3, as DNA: TGCGCCAGCAGCTTGGGACAGCTAACCACCGGGGAGCTGTTTTTT. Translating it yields CASSLGQLTTGELFF.

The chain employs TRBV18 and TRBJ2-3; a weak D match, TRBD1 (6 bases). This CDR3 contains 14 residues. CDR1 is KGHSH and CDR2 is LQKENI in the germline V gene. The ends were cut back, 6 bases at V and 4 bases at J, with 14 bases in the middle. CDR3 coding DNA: TGTGCCAGCTCGCCAACAGGGACCGCAGATACGCAGTATTTT. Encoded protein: CASSPTGTADTQYF.

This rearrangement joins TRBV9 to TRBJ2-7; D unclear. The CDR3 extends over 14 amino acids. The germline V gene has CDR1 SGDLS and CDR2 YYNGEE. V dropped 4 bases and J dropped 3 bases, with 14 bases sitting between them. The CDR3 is CASSKDPVNYEQYF. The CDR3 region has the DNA TGTGCCAGCAGCAAAGACCCCGTTAACTACGAGCAGTACTTC.

CDR3 nucleotides: TGTGCCAGCAGCTTCCAGGCGGGACAGCAATACGAGCAGTACTTC. This codes for CASSFQAGQQYEQYF. This chain joins TRBV9 and TRBJ2-7; D possibly corresponds to TRBD1 (7 bases). V gave up 4 bases and J gave up 4 bases, with 18 bases separating them. Germline CDR1 reads SGDLS; CDR2 reads YYNGEE. There are 15 residues in the CDR3. Full variable domain (rest looked up from reference TRBV9 and TRBJ2-7): DSGVTQTPKHLITATGQRVTLRCSPRSGDLSVYWYQQSLDQGLQFLIQYYNGEERAKGNILERFSAQQFPDLHSELNLSSLELGDSALYFCASSFQAGQQYEQYFGPGTRLTVT.

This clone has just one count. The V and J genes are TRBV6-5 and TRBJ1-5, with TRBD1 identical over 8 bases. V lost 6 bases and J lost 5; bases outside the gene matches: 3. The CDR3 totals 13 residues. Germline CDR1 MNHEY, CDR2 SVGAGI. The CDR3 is CASRYRGDQPQHF. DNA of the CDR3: TGTGCCAGCAGATACAGGGGGGATCAGCCCCAGCATTTT.

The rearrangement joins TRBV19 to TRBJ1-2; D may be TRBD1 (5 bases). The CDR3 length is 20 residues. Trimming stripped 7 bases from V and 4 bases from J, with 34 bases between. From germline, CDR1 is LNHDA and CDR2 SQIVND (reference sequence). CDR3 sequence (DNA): TGTGCCAGTAACTTTGGCGTCGGCTCCCTCGGAGGGACTCCTGGCTATGGCTACACCTTC. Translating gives CASNFGVGSLGGTPGYGYTF.

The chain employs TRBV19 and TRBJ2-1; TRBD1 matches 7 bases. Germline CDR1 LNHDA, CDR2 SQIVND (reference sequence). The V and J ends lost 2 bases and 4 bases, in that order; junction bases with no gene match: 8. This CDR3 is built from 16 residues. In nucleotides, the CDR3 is TGTGCCAGTAGTATATTTGGGACAGTCGATTACAATGAGCAGTTCTTC. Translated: CASSIFGTVDYNEQFF.

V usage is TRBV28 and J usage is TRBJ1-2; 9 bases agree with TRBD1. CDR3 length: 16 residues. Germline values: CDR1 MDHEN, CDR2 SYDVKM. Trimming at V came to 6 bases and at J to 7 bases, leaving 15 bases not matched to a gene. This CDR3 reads CASSLGVQGAGGGYTF. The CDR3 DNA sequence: TGTGCCAGCAGCCTAGGGGTACAGGGGGCGGGTGGTGGCTACACCTTC.

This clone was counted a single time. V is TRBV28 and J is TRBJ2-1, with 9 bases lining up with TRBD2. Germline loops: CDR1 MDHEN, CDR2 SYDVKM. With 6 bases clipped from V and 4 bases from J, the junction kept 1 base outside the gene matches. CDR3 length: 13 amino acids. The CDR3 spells CASRLAGYNEQFF. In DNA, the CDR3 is TGTGCCAGCAGACTAGCGGGTTACAATGAGCAGTTCTTC. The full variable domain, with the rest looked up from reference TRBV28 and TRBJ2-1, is DVKVTQSSRYLVKRTGEKVFLECVQDMDHENMFWYRQDPGLGLRLIYFSYDVKMKEKGDIPEGYSVSREKKERFSLILESASTNQTSMYLCASRLAGYNEQFFGPGTRLTVL.

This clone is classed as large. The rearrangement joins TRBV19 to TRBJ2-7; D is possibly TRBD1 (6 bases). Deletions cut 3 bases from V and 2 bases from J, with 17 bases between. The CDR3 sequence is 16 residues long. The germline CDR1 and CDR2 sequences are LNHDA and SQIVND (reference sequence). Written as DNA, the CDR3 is TGTGCCAGTAGTATCAGAGGGGGAACCCCCCCCTACGAGCAGTACTTC. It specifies CASSIRGGTPPYEQYF.

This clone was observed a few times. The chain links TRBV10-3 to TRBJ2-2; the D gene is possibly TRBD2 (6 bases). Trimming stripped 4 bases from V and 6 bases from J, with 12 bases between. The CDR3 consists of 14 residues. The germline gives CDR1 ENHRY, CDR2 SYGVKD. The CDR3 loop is CAISASAGSGELFF. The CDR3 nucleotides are TGTGCCATCAGTGCGTCGGCGGGGTCCGGGGAGCTGTTTTTT.

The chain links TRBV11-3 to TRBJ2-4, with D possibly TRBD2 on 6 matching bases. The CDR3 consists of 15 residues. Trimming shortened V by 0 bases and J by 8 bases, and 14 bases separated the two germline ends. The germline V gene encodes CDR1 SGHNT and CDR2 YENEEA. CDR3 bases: TGTGCCAGCAGCTTAGAAGGGGTTGGGGAGGACATTCAGTACTTC. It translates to CASSLEGVGEDIQYF.

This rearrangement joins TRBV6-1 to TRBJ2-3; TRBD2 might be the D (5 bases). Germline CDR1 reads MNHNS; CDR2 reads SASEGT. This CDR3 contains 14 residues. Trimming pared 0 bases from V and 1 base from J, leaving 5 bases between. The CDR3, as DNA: TGTGCCAGCAGTGAAGCTAGCGGCACAGATACGCAGTATTTT. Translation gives CASSEASGTDTQYF.

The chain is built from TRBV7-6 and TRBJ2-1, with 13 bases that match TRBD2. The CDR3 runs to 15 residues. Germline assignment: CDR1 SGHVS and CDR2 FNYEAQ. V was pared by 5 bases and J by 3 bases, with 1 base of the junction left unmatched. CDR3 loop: CASSRLAGGYNEQFF. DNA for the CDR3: TGTGCCAGCAGCCGACTAGCGGGAGGCTACAATGAGCAGTTCTTC. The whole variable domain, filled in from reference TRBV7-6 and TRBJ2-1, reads GAGVSQSPRYKVTKRGQDVALRCDPISGHVSLYWYRQALGQGPEFLTYFNYEAQQDKSGLPNDRFSAERPEGSISTLTIQRTEQRDSAMYRCASSRLAGGYNEQFFGPGTRLTVL.

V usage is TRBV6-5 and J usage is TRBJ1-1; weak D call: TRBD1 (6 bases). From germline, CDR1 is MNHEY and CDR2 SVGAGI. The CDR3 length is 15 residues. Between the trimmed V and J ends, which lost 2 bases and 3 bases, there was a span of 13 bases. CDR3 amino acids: CASSYGGSYYTEAFF. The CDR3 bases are TGTGCCAGCAGTTACGGGGGCAGCTATTACACTGAAGCTTTCTTT.

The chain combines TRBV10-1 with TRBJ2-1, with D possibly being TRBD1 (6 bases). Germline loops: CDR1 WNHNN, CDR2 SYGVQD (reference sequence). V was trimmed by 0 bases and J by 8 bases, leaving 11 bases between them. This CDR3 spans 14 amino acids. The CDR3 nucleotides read TGCGCCAGCAGTGAGTCGCAACAGGGCGATGAGCAGTTCTTC. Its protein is CASSESQQGDEQFF.

CDR3 sequence reads: CASTGGQGKAFF. DNA for the CDR3: TGTGCCAGCACCGGGGGACAGGGGAAAGCTTTCTTT. The genes are TRBV6-6 and TRBJ1-1; 10 bases map to TRBD1. Losses at the gene ends were 7 bases for V and 9 bases for J; bases not matched to a gene: 5. The CDR3 extends over 12 amino acids. Germline V lookup: CDR1 MNHNY, CDR2 SVGAGI (reference sequence).

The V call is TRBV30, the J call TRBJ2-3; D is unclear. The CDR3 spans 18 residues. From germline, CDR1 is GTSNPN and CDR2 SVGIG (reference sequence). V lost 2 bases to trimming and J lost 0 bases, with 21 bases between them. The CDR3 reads CAWSRKVVVTGSTDTQYF. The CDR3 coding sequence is TGTGCCTGGAGTCGGAAGGTCGTTGTAACGGGTAGCACAGATACGCAGTATTTT.